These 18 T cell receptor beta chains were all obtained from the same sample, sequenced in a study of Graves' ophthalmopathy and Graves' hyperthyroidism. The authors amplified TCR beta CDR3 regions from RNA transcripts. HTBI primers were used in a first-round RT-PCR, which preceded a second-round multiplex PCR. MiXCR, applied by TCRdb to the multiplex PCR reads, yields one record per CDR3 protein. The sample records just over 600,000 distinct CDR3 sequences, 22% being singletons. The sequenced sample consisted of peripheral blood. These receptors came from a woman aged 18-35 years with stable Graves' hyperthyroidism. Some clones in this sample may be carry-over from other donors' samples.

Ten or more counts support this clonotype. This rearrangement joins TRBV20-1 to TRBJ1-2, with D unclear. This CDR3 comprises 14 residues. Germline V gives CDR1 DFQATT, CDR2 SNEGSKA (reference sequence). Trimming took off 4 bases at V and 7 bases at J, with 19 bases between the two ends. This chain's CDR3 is CSANPLLLLRGYTF. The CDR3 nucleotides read TGCAGTGCTAACCCCCTCCTCTTATTACGTGGCTACACCTTC.

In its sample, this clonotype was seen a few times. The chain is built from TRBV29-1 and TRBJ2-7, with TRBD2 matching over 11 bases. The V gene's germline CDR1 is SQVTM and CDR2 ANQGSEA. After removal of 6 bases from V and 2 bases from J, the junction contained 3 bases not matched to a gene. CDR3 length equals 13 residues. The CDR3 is CSVTSGGTYEQYF. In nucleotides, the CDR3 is TGCAGCGTAACTAGCGGGGGAACCTACGAGCAGTACTTC.

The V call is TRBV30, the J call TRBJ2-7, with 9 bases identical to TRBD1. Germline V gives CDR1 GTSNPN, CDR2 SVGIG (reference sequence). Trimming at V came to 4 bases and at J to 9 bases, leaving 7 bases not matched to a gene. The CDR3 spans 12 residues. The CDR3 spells CAWKPGQGRQYF. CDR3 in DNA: TGTGCCTGGAAACCGGGACAGGGAAGGCAGTACTTC. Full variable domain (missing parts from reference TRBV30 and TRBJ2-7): SQTIHQWPATLVQPVGSPLSLECTVEGTSNPNLYWYRQAAGRGLQLLFYSVGIGQISSEVPQNLSASRPQDRQFILSSKKLLLSDSGFYLCAWKPGQGRQYFGPGTRLTVT.

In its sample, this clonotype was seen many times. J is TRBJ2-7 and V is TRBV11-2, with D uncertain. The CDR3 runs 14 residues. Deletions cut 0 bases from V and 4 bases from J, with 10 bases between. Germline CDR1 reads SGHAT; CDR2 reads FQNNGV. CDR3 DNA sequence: TGTGCCAGCAGCTTAGATAGTACGGCGTACGAGCAGTACTTC. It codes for CASSLDSTAYEQYF.

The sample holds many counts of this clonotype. DNA of the CDR3: TGTGCCAGCAGTATAAACACCTACGAGCAGTACTTC. Amino acid sequence: CASSINTYEQYF. The V gene is TRBV11-3, the J gene TRBJ2-7, with no clear D. V lost 6 bases and J 2 bases, leaving 8 bases between the germline ends. This CDR3 is built from 12 residues. CDR1 is SGHNT, CDR2 YENEEA, per germline.

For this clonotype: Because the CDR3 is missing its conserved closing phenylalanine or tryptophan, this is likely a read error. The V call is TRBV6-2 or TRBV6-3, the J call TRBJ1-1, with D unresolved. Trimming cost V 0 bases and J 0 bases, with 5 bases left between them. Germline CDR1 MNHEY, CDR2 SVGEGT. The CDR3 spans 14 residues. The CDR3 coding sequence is TGTGCCAGCAGTTACTCGGGCTTGAACACTGAAGCTTTCTTG. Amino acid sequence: CASSYSGLNTEAFL.

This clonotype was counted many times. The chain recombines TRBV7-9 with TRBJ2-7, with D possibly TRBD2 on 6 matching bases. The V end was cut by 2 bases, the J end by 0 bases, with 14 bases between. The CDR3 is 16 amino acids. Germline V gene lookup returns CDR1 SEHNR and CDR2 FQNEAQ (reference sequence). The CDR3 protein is CASSLRGGVSSYEQYF. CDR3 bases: TGTGCCAGCAGCTTACGGGGCGGGGTAAGCTCCTACGAGCAGTACTTC.

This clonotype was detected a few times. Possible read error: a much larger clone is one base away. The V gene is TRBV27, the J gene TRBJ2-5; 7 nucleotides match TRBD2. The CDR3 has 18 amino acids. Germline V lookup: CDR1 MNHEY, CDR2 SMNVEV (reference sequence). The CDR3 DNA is TGTGCCAGCTCGCACGATCGGGTGGGAGGGCCCTCGGAAGAGACCAAGTACTTC. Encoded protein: CASSHDRVGGPSEETKYF.

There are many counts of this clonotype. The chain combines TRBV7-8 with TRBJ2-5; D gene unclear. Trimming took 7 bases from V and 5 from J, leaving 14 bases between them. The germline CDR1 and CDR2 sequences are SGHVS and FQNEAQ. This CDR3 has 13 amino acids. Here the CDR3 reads CASTDPPEETQYF. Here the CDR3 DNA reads TGTGCCAGCACCGACCCCCCTGAGGAGACCCAGTACTTC.

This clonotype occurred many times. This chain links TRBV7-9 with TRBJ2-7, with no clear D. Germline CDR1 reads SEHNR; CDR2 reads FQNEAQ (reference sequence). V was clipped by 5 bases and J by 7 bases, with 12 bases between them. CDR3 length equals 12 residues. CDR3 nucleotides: TGTGCCAGCAGCCCGATCAGTGGGGAGCAGTACTTC. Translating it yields CASSPISGEQYF.

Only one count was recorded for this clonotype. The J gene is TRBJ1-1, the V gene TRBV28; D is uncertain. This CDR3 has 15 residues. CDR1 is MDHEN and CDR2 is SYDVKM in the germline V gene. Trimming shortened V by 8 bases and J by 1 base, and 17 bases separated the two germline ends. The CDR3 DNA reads TGTGCCAGCGTACCCGGGTCGGTGGAGAACACTGAAGCTTTCTTT. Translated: CASVPGSVENTEAFF.

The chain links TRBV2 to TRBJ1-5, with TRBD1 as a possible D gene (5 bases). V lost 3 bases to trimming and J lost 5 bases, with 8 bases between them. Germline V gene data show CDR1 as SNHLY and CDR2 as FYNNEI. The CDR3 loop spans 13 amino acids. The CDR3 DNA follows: TGTGCCAGCAGTGACGCAGGGTATCAGCCCCAGCATTTT. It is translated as CASSDAGYQPQHF. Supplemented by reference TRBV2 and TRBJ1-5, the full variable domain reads EPEVTQTPSHQVTQMGQEVILRCVPISNHLYFYWYRQILGQKVEFLVSFYNNEISEKSEIFDDQFSVERPDGSNFTLKIRSTKLEDSAMYFCASSDAGYQPQHFGDGTRLSIL.

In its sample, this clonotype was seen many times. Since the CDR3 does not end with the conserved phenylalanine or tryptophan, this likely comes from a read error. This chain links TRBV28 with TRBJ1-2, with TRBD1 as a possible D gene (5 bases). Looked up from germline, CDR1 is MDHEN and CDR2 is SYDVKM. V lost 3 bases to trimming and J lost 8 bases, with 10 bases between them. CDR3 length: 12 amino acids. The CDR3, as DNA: TGTGCCAGCAGTTTCTTAGGGGAAGGCTACACCCTC. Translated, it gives CASSFLGEGYTL.

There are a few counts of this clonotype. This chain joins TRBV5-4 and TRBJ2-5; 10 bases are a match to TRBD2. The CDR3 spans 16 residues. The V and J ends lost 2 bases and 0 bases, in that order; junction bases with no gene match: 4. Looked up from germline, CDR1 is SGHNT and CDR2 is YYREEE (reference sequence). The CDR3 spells CASSFTSGAYQETQYF. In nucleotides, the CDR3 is TGTGCCAGCAGCTTTACTAGCGGGGCGTACCAAGAGACCCAGTACTTC. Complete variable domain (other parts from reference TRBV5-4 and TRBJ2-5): ETGVTQSPTHLIKTRGQQVTLRCSSQSGHNTVSWYQQALGQGPQFIFQYYREEENGRGNFPPRFSGLQFPNYSSELNVNALELDDSALYLCASSFTSGAYQETQYFGPGTRLLVL.

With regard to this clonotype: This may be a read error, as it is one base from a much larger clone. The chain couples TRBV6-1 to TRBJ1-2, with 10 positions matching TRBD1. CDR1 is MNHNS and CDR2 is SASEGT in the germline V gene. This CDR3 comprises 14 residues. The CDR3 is CASSAGTGAYGYSF. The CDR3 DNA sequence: TGTGCCAGCAGTGCCGGGACAGGGGCCTATGGCTACTCCTTC.

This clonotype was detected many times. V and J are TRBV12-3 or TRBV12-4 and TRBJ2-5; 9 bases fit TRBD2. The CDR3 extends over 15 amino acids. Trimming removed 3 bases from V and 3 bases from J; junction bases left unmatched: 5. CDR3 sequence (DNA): TGTGCCAGCAGTTTGGGCGGGGGGGCTAAAGAGACCCAGTACTTC. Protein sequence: CASSLGGGAKETQYF.

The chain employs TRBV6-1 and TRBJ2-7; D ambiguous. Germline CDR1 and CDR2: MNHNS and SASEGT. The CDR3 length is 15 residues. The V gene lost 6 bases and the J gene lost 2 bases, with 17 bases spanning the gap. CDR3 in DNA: TGTGCCAGCAGCTCCAAGGCGTTCGGCCCCTACGAGCAGTACTTC. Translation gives CASSSKAFGPYEQYF.

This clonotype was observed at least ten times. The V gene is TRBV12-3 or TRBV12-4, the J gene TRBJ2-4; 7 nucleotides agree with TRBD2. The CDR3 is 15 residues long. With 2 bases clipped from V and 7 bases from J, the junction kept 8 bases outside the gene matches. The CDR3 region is CASSLRTREVNIQYF. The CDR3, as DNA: TGTGCCAGCAGTTTAAGGACCCGGGAGGTGAACATTCAGTACTTC.